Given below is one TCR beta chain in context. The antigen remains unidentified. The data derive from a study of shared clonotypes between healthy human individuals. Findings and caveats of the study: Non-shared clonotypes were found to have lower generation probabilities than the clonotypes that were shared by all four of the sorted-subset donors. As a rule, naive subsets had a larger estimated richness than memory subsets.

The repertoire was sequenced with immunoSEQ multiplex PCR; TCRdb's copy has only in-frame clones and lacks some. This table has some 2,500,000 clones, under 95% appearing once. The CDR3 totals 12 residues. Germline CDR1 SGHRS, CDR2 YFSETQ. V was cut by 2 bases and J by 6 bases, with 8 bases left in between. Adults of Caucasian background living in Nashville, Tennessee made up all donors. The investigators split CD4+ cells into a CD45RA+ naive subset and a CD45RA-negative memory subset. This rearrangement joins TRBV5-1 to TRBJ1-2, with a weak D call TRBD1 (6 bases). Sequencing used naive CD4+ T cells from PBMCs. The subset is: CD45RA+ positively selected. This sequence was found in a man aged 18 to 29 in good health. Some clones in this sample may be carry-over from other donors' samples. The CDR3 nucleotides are TGCGCCAGCAGCTTATCAGGGGATGGCTACACCTTC. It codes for CASSLSGDGYTF. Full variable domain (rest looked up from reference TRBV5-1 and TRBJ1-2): KAGVTQTPRYLIKTRGQQVTLSCSPISGHRSVSWYQQTPGQGLQFLFEYFSETQRNKGNFPGRFSGRQFSNSRSEMNVSTLELGDSALYLCASSLSGDGYTFGSGTRLTVV.